This T cell receptor (beta chain) was documented in a study of blood T cell repertoires in COVID-19. V was clipped by 4 bases and J by 4 bases; unmatched bases: 9. The CDR3 extends over 16 amino acids. Germline CDR1 is SGHRS and CDR2 is YFSETQ. Original processing methods: Amplification with reference gene primers provided the estimates of nucleated cell counts. The data were produced by immunoSEQ multiplex PCR, yet TCRdb's version contains in-frame clones alone and is incomplete. From that table come the V and J calls and clone size; the DNA was used to work out D and trimming. Among roughly 230,000 clones listed, roughly 90% were seen once.

This receptor was obtained from a human donor in a cohort sampled during active COVID-19. The specimen was peripheral blood. This chain links TRBV5-1 with TRBJ2-7, with 12 bases matching TRBD1. CDR3 DNA sequence: TGCGCCAGCAGCCCGCCGGGACAGGGGGCCAGATACGAGCAGTACTTC. Amino acids: CASSPPGQGARYEQYF.